These T cell receptor beta chains were read from a single sample in a study of T cell responses to AZD1222 COVID-19 vaccine. The data were produced by immunoSEQ multiplex PCR, yet TCRdb's version contains in-frame clones alone and is incomplete. The table has 89,000 or so clones, 70% to 90% seen once. Sequences were derived from peripheral blood, sampled on day 0 of AZD1222 vaccination. These receptors originate from an adult in good health. CDR3s include the opening cysteine and the closing phenylalanine or tryptophan. D genes are given only for firm matches. Not every row has a clone size; where given, it reads once, few, many or a size class.

TGTGCCAGTAGTGATCAGGGCTCCTCCGGGGAGCTGTTTTTT,CASSDQGSSGELFF,TRBV19,-,-,TRBJ2-2
TGCGCCAGCAGCCTAGGACAGGACATCTCAACTAATGAAAAACTGTTTTTT,CASSLGQDISTNEKLFF,TRBV5-1,TRBD1,-,TRBJ1-4
TGTGCCTGGAGTGTCTCCGGGAATTCACCCCTCCACTTT,CAWSVSGNSPLHF,TRBV30,-,-,TRBJ1-6
TGTGCCAGCAGCTTGGAGGCCAGGGGGCACACTGAAGCTTTCTTT,CASSLEARGHTEAFF,TRBV5-8,TRBD1,-,TRBJ1-1
TGTGCCAGCAGCGTAATGGACGCGAACACCGGGGAGCTGTTTTTT,CASSVMDANTGELFF,TRBV9,-,-,TRBJ2-2
TGCGCCAGCAGCTTGGGAACAGGGGAGGCGGCAGCGCAAGAGACCCAGTACTTC,CASSLGTGEAAAQETQYF,TRBV5-1,-,-,TRBJ2-5
TGTGCCAGTAGTGACCGGGCCCTCGGCACTGAAGCTTTCTTT,CASSDRALGTEAFF,TRBV19,-,once,TRBJ1-1
TGTGCCAGCAGCTCGCCGACAGGGGGCCGCGGCTACACCTTC,CASSSPTGGRGYTF,TRBV28,TRBD1,-,TRBJ1-2
TGTGCCACCGACGGACGCTCCTACAATGAGCAGTTCTTC,CATDGRSYNEQFF,TRBV6-5,-,-,TRBJ2-1
TGTGCCAGCAGCCAGGACAGGTCGTTCCTCCACTTT,CASSQDRSFLHF,TRBV28,TRBD1,-,TRBJ1-6
TGTGCCAGTAGTATAGATACGGACAGGGGAGGTCAGCCCCAGCATTTT,CASSIDTDRGGQPQHF,TRBV19,TRBD1,-,TRBJ1-5
TGTGCCAGCAGTCCCACACGACAGGTTAATGAAAAACTGTTTTTT,CASSPTRQVNEKLFF,TRBV27,-,-,TRBJ1-4
TGTGCCAGCAGTCTCCATCTGGCGGGAGGAGGCGAGCAGTACTTC,CASSLHLAGGGEQYF,TRBV28,TRBD2,-,TRBJ2-7
TGTGCTGGAGGACAGGTCATCGTCAATGAGCAGTTCTTC,CAGGQVIVNEQFF,TRBV2,TRBD1,few,TRBJ2-1
TGTGCCAGCAGCCCTGGGGGACACAGTGGCGAGCAGTACTTC,CASSPGGHSGEQYF,TRBV3-1/TRBV3-2,-,-,TRBJ2-7
TGTGCCAGCAGTCCTCTACTGGCCCGGGAGCAGTACTTC,CASSPLLAREQYF,TRBV28,-,-,TRBJ2-7
TGCGCCAGCAGCTGGACCTCCTACAATGAGCAGTTCTTC,CASSWTSYNEQFF,TRBV5-1,-,-,TRBJ2-1
TGCGCCAGCAGTAGGGCAGGGTCCCCTGGAAACACCATATATTTT,CASSRAGSPGNTIYF,TRBV10-1,-,-,TRBJ1-3
TGTGCCACCTCCGGGACAGGGTATAACGGGGAGCTGTTTTTT,CATSGTGYNGELFF,TRBV19,TRBD1,-,TRBJ2-2
TGTGCCAGCAGTCCACCCGGGACATCGGCTTACGAGCAGTACTTC,CASSPPGTSAYEQYF,TRBV6-6,-,-,TRBJ2-7
TGTGCCAGCAGTCTACTAACTCGGACAAACTATGGCTACACCTTC,CASSLLTRTNYGYTF,TRBV11-1,-,few,TRBJ1-2
TGTGCCAGCAGTTACAGTCTTGGGGGGGGATCACCCCTCCACTTT,CASSYSLGGGSPLHF,TRBV6-5,-,-,TRBJ1-6
TGTGCCAGCAGCTTGGGGTCTGGGGCCAACGTCCTGACTTTC,CASSLGSGANVLTF,TRBV5-8,-,-,TRBJ2-6
TGTGCCAGCAGTTTATCGTGGGGAGTTGCGAATCAGCCCCAGCATTTT,CASSLSWGVANQPQHF,TRBV27,-,-,TRBJ1-5
TGTGCCAGCAGCCGTCGACTAGGAAAGGCCCCCTCCTACAATGAGCAGTTCTTC,CASSRRLGKAPSYNEQFF,TRBV7-8,-,-,TRBJ2-1
TGTGCCAGCAGTTACATCTATGGCTACACCTTC,CASSYIYGYTF,TRBV6-2/TRBV6-3,-,-,TRBJ1-2
TGTGCCAGCTCACCACCCGCGGGGGGGGGCTATGGCGAGCAGTACTTC,CASSPPAGGGYGEQYF,TRBV18,TRBD2,once,TRBJ2-7
TGCGCCAGCAGCTTGGAGGCGCGAAACACCATATATTTT,CASSLEARNTIYF,TRBV5-1,-,few,TRBJ1-3
TGTGCCACCAGCAGAGGGAGGGACCGCAGGGGAGAAAAACTGTTTTTT,CATSRGRDRRGEKLFF,TRBV15,-,-,TRBJ1-4
TGTGCCAGCAGTTACTCTATACAGGGAAACTATGGCTACACCTTC,CASSYSIQGNYGYTF,TRBV6-5,-,once,TRBJ1-2
TGTGCCAGCAGCTTATATGGGGCTGGTGCTAATGAAAAACTGTTTTTT,CASSLYGAGANEKLFF,TRBV7-2,-,few,TRBJ1-4
TGTGCCAGCAGCGCTCAGACAGGGGGCTATGAAAAACTGTTTTTT,CASSAQTGGYEKLFF,TRBV9,TRBD1,few,TRBJ1-4
TGTGCCAGCAGCTTGGGGGGATTAGGATCCGGGGAGCTGTTTTTT,CASSLGGLGSGELFF,TRBV5-4,-,-,TRBJ2-2
TGTGCCAGCAGCCCCGTTGATAGCGGGAGGGCCCGGGGTACGCAGTATTTT,CASSPVDSGRARGTQYF,TRBV5-5,TRBD2,-,TRBJ2-3
TGTGCCAGCTCACTCTTCCAAAGGACAGAGGCTCAGCCCCAGCATTTT,CASSLFQRTEAQPQHF,TRBV18,-,few,TRBJ1-5
TGTGCCAGTAGCCAGACAGGGGCTGGCTACACCTTC,CASSQTGAGYTF,TRBV19,TRBD1,-,TRBJ1-2
TGTGCCAGCAGCCCGACTAACTACAATGAGCAGTTCTTC,CASSPTNYNEQFF,TRBV12-3/TRBV12-4,-,-,TRBJ2-1
TGTGCCAGCAGCGCCCGACTAGCGGGAGGCCTCCCCAATGAGCAGTTCTTC,CASSARLAGGLPNEQFF,TRBV9,TRBD2,-,TRBJ2-1
TGTGCCAGCAGGCGAACTTGGGCGGGAGACGTTGAGCAGTTCTTC,CASRRTWAGDVEQFF,TRBV7-8,TRBD2,-,TRBJ2-1
TGTGCCAGCAGACCACAGGGTATCACTGAAGCTTTCTTT,CASRPQGITEAFF,TRBV28,-,-,TRBJ1-1
TGTGCCAGCAGCTTAGGAGCCGGCGGGGAACTAGAGTGGGTCAATGAGCAGTTCTTC,CASSLGAGGELEWVNEQFF,TRBV7-3,-,-,TRBJ2-1
TGTGCCAGCACCTTGGACAGGGGAACTGGGGCCAACGTCCTGACTTTC,CASTLDRGTGANVLTF,TRBV5-6,TRBD1,-,TRBJ2-6
TGTGCCAGCAGTCTAGTGGTCGGGGGGTCCTACGAGCAGTACTTC,CASSLVVGGSYEQYF,TRBV27,TRBD2,-,TRBJ2-7
TGTGCCACCAGTGACCCCGGGACAGGAGGCAACACCATATATTTT,CATSDPGTGGNTIYF,TRBV24-1,TRBD1,-,TRBJ1-3
TGCAGCGTTACCTTTAGCGGGAGGCTCACAGATACGCAGTATTTT,CSVTFSGRLTDTQYF,TRBV29-1,TRBD2,-,TRBJ2-3
TGCAGCGTTGTCAAGGGGACTAGTAACACCGGGGAGCTGTTTTTT,CSVVKGTSNTGELFF,TRBV29-1,TRBD2,-,TRBJ2-2
TGTGCCAGCAGGCAACAGGGGGCGACTGAAGCTTTCTTT,CASRQQGATEAFF,TRBV6-4,TRBD1,once,TRBJ1-1
TGTGCCAGCAGTGTACAGGGGGCGAGGACTGAAGCTTTCTTT,CASSVQGARTEAFF,TRBV2,TRBD1,few,TRBJ1-1
TGTGCCAGTAGCGCAACAGTCGCCACAGATACGCAGTATTTT,CASSATVATDTQYF,TRBV19,-,-,TRBJ2-3
TGTGCCAGCAGCCTAGAGGGACGGAGCAGGAACACTGAAGCTTTCTTT,CASSLEGRSRNTEAFF,TRBV7-8,-,-,TRBJ1-1
TGTGCCAGCAGCGTTTCGAGTGATGCCGGGACAGGGTACGAGCAGTACTTC,CASSVSSDAGTGYEQYF,TRBV9,TRBD1,-,TRBJ2-7
TGTGCCAGTAGTAGGGACAGGGGGAGATATGGCTACACCTTC,CASSRDRGRYGYTF,TRBV19,TRBD1,once,TRBJ1-2
TGTGCCAGCTCAGCGGCGGACAGAGACTATGGCTACACCTTC,CASSAADRDYGYTF,TRBV18,-,-,TRBJ1-2
TGTGCCAGCAGCTTAGGCGCGGACCTATCACCCCTCCACTTT,CASSLGADLSPLHF,TRBV7-2,-,-,TRBJ1-6
TGTGCCAGCAGCTTGATAGGAAACAATCAGCCCCAGCATTTT,CASSLIGNNQPQHF,TRBV7-9,-,-,TRBJ1-5
TGTGCCACCAGTGATTTGCTCGGACTAAACAATGAGCAGTTCTTC,CATSDLLGLNNEQFF,TRBV24-1,-,-,TRBJ2-1
TGTGCCAGCAGCGGACAGGGGGCGCCCAATCAGCCCCAGCATTTT,CASSGQGAPNQPQHF,TRBV9,TRBD1,-,TRBJ1-5
TGTGCCAGCAGCCTGCTTGCTGGCAGGGCGTTGGGTGAAGCTTTCTTT,CASSLLAGRALGEAFF,TRBV14,-,-,TRBJ1-1
TGTGCCAGCAGGGTAGACGGGTTTAGGGATTTCGAGACCCAGTACTTC,CASRVDGFRDFETQYF,TRBV2,-,-,TRBJ2-5